This T cell receptor beta chain was documented in a study of response to subunit inactivated influenza vaccine. This clonotype appeared a few times. MiXCR was run by TCRdb on the RT-PCR reads, yielding one entry per CDR3 protein. Among some 550,000 distinct CDR3 sequences listed, 20% to 25% were seen once. J lost 4 bases, V lost 2 bases, and 8 bases had no gene match. The CDR3 sequence is 16 residues long. These data were likewise used in another study, on T cells expressing NK-cell markers. That study adds: Generation of TCR beta cDNA was performed by 5'RACE template switching incorporating UMIs. Serological testing identified seven of the eight sequenced donors as HCMV-seropositive and one as seronegative.

The gene calls are TRBV12-3 or TRBV12-4 and TRBJ1-2; TRBD1 aligns across 9 bases. The sequences come from CD4+ T cells sorted from PBMCs, collected roughly 12 days after vaccination. This TCR was recovered from a man between 50 and 59 years old who received an inactivated influenza vaccine. The CDR3 region has the DNA TGTGCCAGCAGTTTAAGGGGACAGGGAAGTATCTATGGCTACACCTTC. Its protein product is CASSLRGQGSIYGYTF.